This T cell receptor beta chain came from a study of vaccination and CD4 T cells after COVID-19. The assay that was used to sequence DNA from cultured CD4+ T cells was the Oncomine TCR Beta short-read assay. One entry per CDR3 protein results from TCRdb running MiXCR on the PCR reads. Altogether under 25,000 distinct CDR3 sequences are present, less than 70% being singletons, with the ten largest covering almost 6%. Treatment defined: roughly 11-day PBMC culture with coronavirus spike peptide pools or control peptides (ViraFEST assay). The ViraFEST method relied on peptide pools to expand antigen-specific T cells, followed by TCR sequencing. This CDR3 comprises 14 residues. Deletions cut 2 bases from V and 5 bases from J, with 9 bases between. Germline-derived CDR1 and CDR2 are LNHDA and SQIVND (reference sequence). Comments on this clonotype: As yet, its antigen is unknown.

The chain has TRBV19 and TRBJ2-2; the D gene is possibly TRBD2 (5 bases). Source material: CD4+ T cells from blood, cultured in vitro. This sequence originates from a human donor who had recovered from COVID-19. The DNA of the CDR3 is TGTGCCAGTAGTATACCGGGATTAACCGGGGAGCTGTTTTTT. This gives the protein CASSIPGLTGELFF. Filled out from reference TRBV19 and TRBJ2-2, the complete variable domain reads DGGITQSPKYLFRKEGQNVTLSCEQNLNHDAMYWYRQDPGQGLRLIYYSQIVNDFQKGDIAEGYSVSREKKESFPLTVTSAQKNPTAFYLCASSIPGLTGELFFGEGSRLTVL.